This TCR beta chain is from a study of blood T cell repertoires in COVID-19. Study as a whole: The origin of the acute and convalescent COVID-19 samples was the United States, Italy and Spain. In each case, the material was cDNA or gDNA derived from T cells, B-cell-depleted T cells, or PBMCs.

The CDR3 consists of 12 residues. Germline lookup yields CDR1 SGHRS and CDR2 YFSETQ. The V segment lost 3 bases and the J segment 7 bases; nucleotides outside the gene matches: 4. Some clones are missing from TCRdb's copy, which holds only in-frame ones; the method was immunoSEQ multiplex PCR. The sample yields 300,000 to 350,000 clones, roughly 90% seen once. Seattle enrolled patients during active infection and tracked them longitudinally. The chain recombines TRBV5-1 with TRBJ2-7; 7 bases match TRBD1. Sequencing was carried out using peripheral blood. The receptor comes from a middle-aged woman with COVID-19, enrolled during active disease. Here the CDR3 DNA reads TGCGCCAGCAGCTACCACAGGGGAGAGCAGTACTTC. Protein sequence: CASSYHRGEQYF. The full variable domain, in which reference TRBV5-1 and TRBJ2-7 provide the parts outside the CDR3, is KAGVTQTPRYLIKTRGQQVTLSCSPISGHRSVSWYQQTPGQGLQFLFEYFSETQRNKGNFPGRFSGRQFSNSRSEMNVSTLELGDSALYLCASSYHRGEQYFGPGTRLTVT.